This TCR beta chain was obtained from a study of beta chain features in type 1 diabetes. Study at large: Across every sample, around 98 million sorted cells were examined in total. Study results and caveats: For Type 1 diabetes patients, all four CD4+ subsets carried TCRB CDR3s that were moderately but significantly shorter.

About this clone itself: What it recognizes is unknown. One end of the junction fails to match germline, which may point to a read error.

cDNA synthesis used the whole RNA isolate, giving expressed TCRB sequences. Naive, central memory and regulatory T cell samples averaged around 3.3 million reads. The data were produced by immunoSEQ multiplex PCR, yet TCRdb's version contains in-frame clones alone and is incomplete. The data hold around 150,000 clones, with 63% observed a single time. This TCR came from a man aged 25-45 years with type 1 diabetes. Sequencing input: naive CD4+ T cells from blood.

CDR3 region: CASSPQRLAGTF. DNA for the CDR3: TGTGCCAGCAGTCCCCAGAGACTAGCGGGGACTTTC. The V and J genes are TRBV27 and TRBJ2-7; 11 bases agree with TRBD2. Germline values: CDR1 MNHEY, CDR2 SMNVEV (reference sequence). This CDR3 region has 12 residues.